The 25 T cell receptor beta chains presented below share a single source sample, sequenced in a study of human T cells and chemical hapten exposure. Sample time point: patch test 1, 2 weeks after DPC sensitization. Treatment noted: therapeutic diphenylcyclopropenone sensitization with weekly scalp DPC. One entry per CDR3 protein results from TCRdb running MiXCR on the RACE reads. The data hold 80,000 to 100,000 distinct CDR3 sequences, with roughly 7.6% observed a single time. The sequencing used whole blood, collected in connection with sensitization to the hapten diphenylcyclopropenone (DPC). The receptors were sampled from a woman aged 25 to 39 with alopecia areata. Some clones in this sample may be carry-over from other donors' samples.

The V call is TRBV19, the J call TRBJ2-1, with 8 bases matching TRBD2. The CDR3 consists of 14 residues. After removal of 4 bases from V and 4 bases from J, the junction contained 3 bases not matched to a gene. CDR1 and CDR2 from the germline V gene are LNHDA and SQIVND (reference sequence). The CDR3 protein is CASSTGLGYNEQFF. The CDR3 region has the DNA TGTGCCAGTAGTACGGGACTAGGTTACAATGAGCAGTTCTTC.

The CDR3 here is CASSLARGGDQNIQYF. The CDR3 DNA reads as TGTGCCAGCAGCTTAGCTAGAGGGGGGGACCAAAACATTCAGTACTTC. The chain has TRBV7-8 and TRBJ2-4, with D maybe TRBD2 (7 bases). The CDR3 is 16 residues long. V shed 0 bases and J shed 5 bases, with 14 bases lying between them. Germline V gene lookup returns CDR1 SGHVS and CDR2 FQNEAQ.

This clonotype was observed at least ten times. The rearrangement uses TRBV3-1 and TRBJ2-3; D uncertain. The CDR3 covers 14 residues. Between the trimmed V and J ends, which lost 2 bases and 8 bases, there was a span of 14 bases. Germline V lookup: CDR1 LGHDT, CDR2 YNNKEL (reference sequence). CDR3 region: CASSQMPPTATQYF. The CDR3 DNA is TGTGCCAGCAGCCAAATGCCCCCTACTGCTACGCAGTATTTT.

The CDR3 loop reads CASSGQGNEQYF. CDR3 nucleotide sequence: TGTGCCAGCAGTGGTCAAGGCAACGAGCAGTACTTC. The V and J genes are TRBV9 and TRBJ2-7; no definite D call. V lost 5 bases to trimming and J lost 5 bases, with 11 bases between them. The germline CDR1 and CDR2 sequences are SGDLS and YYNGEE. The CDR3 is 12 residues long. Filled out from reference TRBV9 and TRBJ2-7, the complete variable domain reads DSGVTQTPKHLITATGQRVTLRCSPRSGDLSVYWYQQSLDQGLQFLIQYYNGEERAKGNILERFSAQQFPDLHSELNLSSLELGDSALYFCASSGQGNEQYFGPGTRLTVT.

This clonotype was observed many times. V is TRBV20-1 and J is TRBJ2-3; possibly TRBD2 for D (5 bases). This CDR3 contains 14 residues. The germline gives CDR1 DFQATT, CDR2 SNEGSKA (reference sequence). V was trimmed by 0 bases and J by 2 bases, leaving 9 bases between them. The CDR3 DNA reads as TGCAGTGCTAGAGATGCCCGGGACACAGATACGCAGTATTTT. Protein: CSARDARDTDTQYF.

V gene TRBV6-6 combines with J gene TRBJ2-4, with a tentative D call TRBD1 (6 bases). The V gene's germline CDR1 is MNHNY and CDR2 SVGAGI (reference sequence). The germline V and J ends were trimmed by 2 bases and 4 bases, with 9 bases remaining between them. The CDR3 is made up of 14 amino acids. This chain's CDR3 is CASSYGQIKNIQYF. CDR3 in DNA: TGTGCCAGCAGTTACGGACAGATTAAAAACATTCAGTACTTC.

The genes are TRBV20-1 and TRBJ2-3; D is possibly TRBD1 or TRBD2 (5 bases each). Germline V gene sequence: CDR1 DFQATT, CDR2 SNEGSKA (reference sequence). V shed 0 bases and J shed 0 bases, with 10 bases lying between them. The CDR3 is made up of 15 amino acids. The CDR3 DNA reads TGCAGTGCTAGAGATGTGAGGGGTAGCACAGATACGCAGTATTTT. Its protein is CSARDVRGSTDTQYF.

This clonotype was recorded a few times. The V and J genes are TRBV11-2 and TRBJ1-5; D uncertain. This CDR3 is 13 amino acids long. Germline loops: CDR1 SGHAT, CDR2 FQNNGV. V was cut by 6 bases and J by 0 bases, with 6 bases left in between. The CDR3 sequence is CASSPASNQPQHF. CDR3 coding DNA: TGTGCCAGCAGTCCCGCTAGCAATCAGCCCCAGCATTTT.

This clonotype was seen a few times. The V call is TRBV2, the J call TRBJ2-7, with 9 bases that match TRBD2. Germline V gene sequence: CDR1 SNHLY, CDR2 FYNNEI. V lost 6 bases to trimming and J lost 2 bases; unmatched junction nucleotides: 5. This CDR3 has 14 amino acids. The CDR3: CASRPTSGPYEQYF. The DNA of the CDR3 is TGTGCCAGCAGACCGACTAGCGGACCCTACGAGCAGTACTTC.

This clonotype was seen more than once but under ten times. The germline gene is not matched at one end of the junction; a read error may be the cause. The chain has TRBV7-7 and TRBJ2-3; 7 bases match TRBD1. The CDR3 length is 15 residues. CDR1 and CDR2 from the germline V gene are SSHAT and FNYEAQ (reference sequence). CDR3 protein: CASSANRGSTDTQYF. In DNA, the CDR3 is TGTGCTAGCAGCGCCAACAGGGGTAGCACAGATACGCAGTATTTT.

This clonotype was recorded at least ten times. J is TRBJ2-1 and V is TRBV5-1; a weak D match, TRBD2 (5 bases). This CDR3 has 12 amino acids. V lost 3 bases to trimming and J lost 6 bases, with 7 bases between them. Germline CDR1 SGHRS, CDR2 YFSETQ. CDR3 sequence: CASSSGGNEQFF. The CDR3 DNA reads TGCGCCAGCAGCTCAGGAGGCAATGAGCAGTTCTTC.

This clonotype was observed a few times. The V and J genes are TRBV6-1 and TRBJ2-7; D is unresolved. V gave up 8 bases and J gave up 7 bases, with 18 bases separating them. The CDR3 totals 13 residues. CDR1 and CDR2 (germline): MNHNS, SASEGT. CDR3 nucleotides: TGTGCCAGCTCGGGTCTGGGAAGTGTAGAGCAGTACTTC. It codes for CASSGLGSVEQYF.

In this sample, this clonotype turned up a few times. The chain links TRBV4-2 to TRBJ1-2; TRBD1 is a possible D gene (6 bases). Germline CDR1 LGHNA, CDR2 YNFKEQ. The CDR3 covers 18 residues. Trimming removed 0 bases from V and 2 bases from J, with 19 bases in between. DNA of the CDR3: TGTGCCAGCAGCCAAGAATCCGGTCGGACAGAAGTAAACTATGGCTACACCTTC. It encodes CASSQESGRTEVNYGYTF.

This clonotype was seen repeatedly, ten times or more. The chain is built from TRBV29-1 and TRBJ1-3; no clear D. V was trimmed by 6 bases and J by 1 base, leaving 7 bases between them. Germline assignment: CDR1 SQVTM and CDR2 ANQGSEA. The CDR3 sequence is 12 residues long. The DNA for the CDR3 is TGCAGCGTGACCCTATCTGGAAACACCATATATTTT. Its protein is CSVTLSGNTIYF.

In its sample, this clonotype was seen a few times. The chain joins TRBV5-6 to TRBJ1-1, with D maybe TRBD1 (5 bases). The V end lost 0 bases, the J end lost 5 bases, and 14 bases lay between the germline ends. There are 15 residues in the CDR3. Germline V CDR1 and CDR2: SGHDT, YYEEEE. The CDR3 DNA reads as TGTGCCAGCAGCTTGGTGCGTCCGGGGGTAACTGAAGCTTTCTTT. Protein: CASSLVRPGVTEAFF. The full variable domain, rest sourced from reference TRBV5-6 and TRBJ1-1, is DAGVTQSPTHLIKTRGQQVTLRCSPKSGHDTVSWYQQALGQGPQFIFQYYEEEERQRGNFPDRFSGHQFPNYSSELNVNALLLGDSALYLCASSLVRPGVTEAFFGQGTRLTVV.

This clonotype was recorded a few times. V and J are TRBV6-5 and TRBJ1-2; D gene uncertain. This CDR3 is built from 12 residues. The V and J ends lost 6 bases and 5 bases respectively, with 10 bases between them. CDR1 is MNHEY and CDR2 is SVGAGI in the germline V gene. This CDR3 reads CASSEDRYGYTF. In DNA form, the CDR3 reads TGTGCCAGCAGCGAAGACCGTTATGGCTACACCTTC.

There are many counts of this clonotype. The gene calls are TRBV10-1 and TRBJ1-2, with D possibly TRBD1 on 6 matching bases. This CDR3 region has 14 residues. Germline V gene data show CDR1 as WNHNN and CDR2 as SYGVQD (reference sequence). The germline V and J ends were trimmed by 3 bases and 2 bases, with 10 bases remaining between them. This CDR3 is CASSESGHNYGYTF. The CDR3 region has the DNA TGCGCCAGCAGTGAATCGGGACACAACTATGGCTACACCTTC.

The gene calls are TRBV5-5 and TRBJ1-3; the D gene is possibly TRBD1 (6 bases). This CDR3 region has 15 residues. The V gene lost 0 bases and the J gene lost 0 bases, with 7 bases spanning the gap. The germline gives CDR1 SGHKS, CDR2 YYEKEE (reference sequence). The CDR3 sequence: CASSLAQGSGNTIYF. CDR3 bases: TGTGCCAGCAGCTTGGCACAGGGCTCTGGAAACACCATATATTTT.

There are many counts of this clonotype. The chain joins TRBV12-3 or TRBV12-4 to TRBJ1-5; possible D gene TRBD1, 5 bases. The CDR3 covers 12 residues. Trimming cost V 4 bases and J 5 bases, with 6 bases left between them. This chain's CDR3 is CASSWGYQPQHF. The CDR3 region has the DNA TGTGCCAGCAGTTGGGGGTATCAGCCCCAGCATTTT.

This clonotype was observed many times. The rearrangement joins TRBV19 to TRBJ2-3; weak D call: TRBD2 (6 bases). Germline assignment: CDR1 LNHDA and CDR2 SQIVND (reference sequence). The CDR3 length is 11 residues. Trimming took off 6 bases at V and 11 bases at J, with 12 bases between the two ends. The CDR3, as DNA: TGTGCCAGTAGGGAGGGCTTCGAGCAGTATTTT. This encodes CASREGFEQYF.

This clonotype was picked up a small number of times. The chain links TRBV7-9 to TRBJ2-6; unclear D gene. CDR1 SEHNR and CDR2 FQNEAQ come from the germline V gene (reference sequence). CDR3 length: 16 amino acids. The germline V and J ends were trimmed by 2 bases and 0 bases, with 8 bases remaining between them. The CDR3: CASSLFGLSGANVLTF. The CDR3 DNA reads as TGTGCCAGCAGCTTATTCGGCCTCTCTGGGGCCAACGTCCTGACTTTC.

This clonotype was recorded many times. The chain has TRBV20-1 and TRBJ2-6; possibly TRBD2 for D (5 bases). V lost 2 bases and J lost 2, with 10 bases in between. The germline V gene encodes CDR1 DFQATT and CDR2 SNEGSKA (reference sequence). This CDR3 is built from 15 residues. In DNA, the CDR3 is TGCAGTGCTAGACCGGGAACAACTGGGGCCAACGTCCTGACTTTC. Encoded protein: CSARPGTTGANVLTF.

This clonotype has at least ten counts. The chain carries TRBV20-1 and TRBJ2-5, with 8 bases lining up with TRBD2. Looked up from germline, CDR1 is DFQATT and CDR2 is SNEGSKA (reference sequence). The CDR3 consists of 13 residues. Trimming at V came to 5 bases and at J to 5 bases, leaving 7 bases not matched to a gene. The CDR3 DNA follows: TGCAGTGCTCGCCCCGGGGGGGCGGAGACCCAGTACTTC. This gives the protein CSARPGGAETQYF.

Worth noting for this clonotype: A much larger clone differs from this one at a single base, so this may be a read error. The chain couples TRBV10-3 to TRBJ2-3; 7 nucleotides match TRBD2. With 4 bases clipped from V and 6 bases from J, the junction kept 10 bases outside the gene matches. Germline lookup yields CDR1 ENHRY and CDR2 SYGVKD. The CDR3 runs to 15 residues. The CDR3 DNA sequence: TGTGCCATCAGTGCTGGGGCGGGGGAGTTCGATACGCAGTATTTT. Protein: CAISAGAGEFDTQYF.

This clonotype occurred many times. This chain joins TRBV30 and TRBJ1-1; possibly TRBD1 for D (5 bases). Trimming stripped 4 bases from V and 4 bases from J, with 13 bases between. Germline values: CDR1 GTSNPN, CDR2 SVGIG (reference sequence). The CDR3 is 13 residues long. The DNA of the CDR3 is TGTGCCTGGAAGACGGGAAGGGGCACTGAAGCTTTCTTT. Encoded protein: CAWKTGRGTEAFF.